This entry lists 2 T cell receptor beta chains sequenced from one sample in a study of OX40 agonist ivuxolimab in advanced cancers. Data came from immunoSEQ multiplex PCR; TCRdb stores just in-frame clones and leaves some out. The sample consists of around 62,000 clones, 82% of them appearing once. The starting material was CD4+ or CD8+ T cells sorted from blood, obtained in a trial of the OX40 agonist ivuxolimab. Receptors were obtained from an adult with an advanced solid tumor such as melanoma, head and neck, liver or kidney cancer.

This chain uses TRBV7-6 with TRBJ1-5; the D gene is possibly TRBD1 (5 bases). Germline V CDR1 and CDR2: SGHVS, FNYEAQ. V lost 5 bases and J lost 2, with 16 bases in between. The CDR3 has 16 residues. CDR3 sequence: CASSTGTPKGNQPQHF. In DNA form, the CDR3 reads TGTGCCAGCAGCACTGGGACCCCAAAGGGCAATCAGCCCCAGCATTTT.

CDR3 region: CASSPSSGRARETQYF. CDR3 nucleotide sequence: TGTGCCAGCAGTCCTTCTAGCGGGAGGGCCAGGGAGACCCAGTACTTC. V is TRBV28 and J is TRBJ2-5; TRBD2 agrees at 12 bases. Germline trimming cut 5 bases from V and 5 bases from J; bases unmatched to any gene: 9. CDR1 is MDHEN, CDR2 SYDVKM, per germline. The CDR3 consists of 16 residues.